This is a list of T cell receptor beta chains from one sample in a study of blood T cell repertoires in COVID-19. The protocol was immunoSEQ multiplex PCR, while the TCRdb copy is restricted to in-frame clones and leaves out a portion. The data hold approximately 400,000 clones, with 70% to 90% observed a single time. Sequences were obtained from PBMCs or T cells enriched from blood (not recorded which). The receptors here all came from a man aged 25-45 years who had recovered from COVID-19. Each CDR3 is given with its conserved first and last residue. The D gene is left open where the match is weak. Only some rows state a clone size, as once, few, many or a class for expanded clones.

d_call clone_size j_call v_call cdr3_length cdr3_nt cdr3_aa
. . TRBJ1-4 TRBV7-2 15 TGTGCCAGCAGCTTGGCACAGACCATGAATGAAAAACTGTTTTTT CASSLAQTMNEKLFF
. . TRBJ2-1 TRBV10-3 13 TGTGCCATCAGTGAGTCCAACAACAATGAGCAGTTCTTC CAISESNNNEQFF
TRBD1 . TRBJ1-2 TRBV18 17 TGTGCCAGCTCACCTTTATTCGACAGGGCCGGTGGGGATGGCTACACCTTC CASSPLFDRAGGDGYTF
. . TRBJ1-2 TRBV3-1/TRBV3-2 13 TGTGCCAGCAGCCACGGGGTTCCCTATGGCTACACCTTC CASSHGVPYGYTF
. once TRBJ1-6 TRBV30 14 TGTGCCTGGAGTGTAGTTATCCAGATCTCACCCCTCCACTTT CAWSVVIQISPLHF
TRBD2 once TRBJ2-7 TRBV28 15 TGTGCCAGCAGTTTGGGGAGGGGCTTCGGCGACGAGCAGTACTTC CASSLGRGFGDEQYF
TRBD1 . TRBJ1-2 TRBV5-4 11 TGTGCCAGCAGCCCAGGGGGTGGCTACACCTTC CASSPGGGYTF
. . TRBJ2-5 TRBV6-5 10 TGTGCCGGCAGACCGACAGAGCAGTACTTC CAGRPTEQYF
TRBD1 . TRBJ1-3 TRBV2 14 TGTGCCAGCAGACCAAGGGACAGTGGAAACACCATATATTTT CASRPRDSGNTIYF
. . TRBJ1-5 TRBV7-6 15 TGTGCCAGCAGCTTAGAGGGGGATAGCAATCAGCCCCAGCATTTT CASSLEGDSNQPQHF
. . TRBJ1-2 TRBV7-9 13 TGTGCCAGCAGCGGAAGCGGGGAGGATGGCTACACCTTC CASSGSGEDGYTF
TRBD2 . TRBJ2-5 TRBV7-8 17 TGTGCCAGCAGCACCCTGGCTGGACTAGCGGAGCAAGAGACCCAGTACTTC CASSTLAGLAEQETQYF
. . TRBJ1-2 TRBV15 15 TGTGCCACCAGCGACCTGGACAGAGGGGGTTATGGCTACACCTTC CATSDLDRGGYGYTF
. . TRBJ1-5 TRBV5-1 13 TGCGCCAGCAGCTTACAGGTAGACCAGCCCCAGCATTTT CASSLQVDQPQHF
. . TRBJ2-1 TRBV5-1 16 TGCGCCAGCAGCACAGGACAGGGAGGGGGGTTCAATGAGCAGTTCTTC CASSTGQGGGFNEQFF